These 23 T cell receptor beta chains share one sample of origin, sequenced in a study of T cell repertoires in ileal Crohn's disease. Sequencing was performed with immunoSEQ multiplex PCR; in TCRdb, only in-frame clones are kept and a portion is missing. The sample comprises tens of thousands of clones, 80% to 90% of which are singletons, and around 5.4% rests with the top ten. Sequenced input: ileal tissue. The receptor set was obtained from an adult with Crohn's disease.

This clone came up once. The gene calls are TRBV13 and TRBJ2-5, with no clear D. Germline V CDR1 and CDR2: PRHDT, FYEKMQ (reference sequence). The CDR3 totals 11 residues. Between the trimmed V and J ends, which lost 4 bases and 11 bases, there was a span of 11 bases. The CDR3 coding sequence is TGTGCCAGCAGCTCCATCGGTGAGCAGTACTTC. This encodes CASSSIGEQYF.

The chain couples TRBV5-1 to TRBJ2-7; TRBD2 aligns across 10 bases. Germline CDR1 SGHRS, CDR2 YFSETQ. Unmatched junction bases numbered 4, after V lost 0 bases and J lost 4 bases. The CDR3 covers 15 residues. The CDR3 region is CASSLGTSGVYEQYF. In DNA form, the CDR3 reads TGCGCCAGCAGCTTGGGGACTAGCGGTGTATACGAGCAGTACTTC.

This clone was recorded once. The chain links TRBV6-6 to TRBJ2-7; 11 bases agree with TRBD1. This CDR3 comprises 14 residues. The J segment lost 6 bases and the V segment lost 7 bases, leaving 8 bases of the junction unmatched. CDR1 MNHNY and CDR2 SVGAGI come from the germline V gene (reference sequence). CDR3 sequence (DNA): TGTGCCAGCAACGCGGGGACAGGGGGGGTCGAGCAGTACTTC. It is translated as CASNAGTGGVEQYF.

This clone was detected only a few times. The chain is built from TRBV7-3 and TRBJ2-2, with TRBD2 matching 12 bases. The V gene end was trimmed by 5 bases and the J gene end by 0 bases; junction bases not matched to a gene: 7. Per the germline V gene, CDR1 is SGHTA and CDR2 is FQGTGA. The CDR3 has 18 amino acids. The CDR3 DNA is TGTGCCAGCAGCCCTGGGACTAGCGGGCCTTCGAACACCGGGGAGCTGTTTTTT. Translated, it gives CASSPGTSGPSNTGELFF.

In the case of this clone: This CDR3 is also generated by other DNA sequences in the sample. V is TRBV27 and J is TRBJ2-3, with TRBD2 matching 10 bases. CDR3 length equals 15 residues. The V gene end was trimmed by 4 bases and the J gene end by 6 bases; junction bases not matched to a gene: 7. The V gene's germline CDR1 is MNHEY and CDR2 SMNVEV (reference sequence). The CDR3: CASSSPLAGLDTQYF. CDR3 sequence (DNA): TGTGCCAGCAGTTCCCCACTAGCGGGGCTGGATACGCAGTATTTT.

The CDR3 region is CAWSGIPGGSTEAFF. Here the CDR3 DNA reads TGTGCCTGGAGCGGAATCCCCGGGGGTAGCACTGAAGCTTTCTTT. The rearrangement uses TRBV30 and TRBJ1-1; D possibly corresponds to TRBD1 (5 bases). CDR1 GTSNPN and CDR2 SVGIG come from the germline V gene (reference sequence). V was clipped by 3 bases and J by 4 bases, with 18 bases between them. This CDR3 region has 15 residues.

The V and J genes are TRBV11-2 and TRBJ1-2; D gene ambiguous. From germline, CDR1 is SGHAT and CDR2 FQNNGV. This CDR3 comprises 14 residues. The V gene lost 0 bases and the J gene lost 5 bases, with 10 bases spanning the gap. CDR3 amino acids: CASSLDGVVYGYTF. In DNA, the CDR3 is TGTGCCAGCAGCTTAGACGGGGTTGTTTATGGCTACACCTTC.

This chain links TRBV30 with TRBJ2-1, with D possibly TRBD2 on 5 matching bases. The ends were cut back, 1 base at V and 5 bases at J, with 9 bases in the middle. This CDR3 has 13 amino acids. Germline CDR1 reads GTSNPN; CDR2 reads SVGIG (reference sequence). The CDR3 here is CAWSAGFHNEQFF. The CDR3 nucleotides are TGTGCCTGGAGTGCGGGGTTCCACAATGAGCAGTTCTTC.

This chain connects TRBV18 to TRBJ2-7, with 9 bases aligning to TRBD1. V dropped 5 bases and J dropped 5; count of bases not matched to a gene: 7. This CDR3 has 14 residues. Germline assignment: CDR1 KGHSH and CDR2 LQKENI. The DNA of the CDR3 is TGTGCCAGCTCATCGATCGGGACAGGGCACGAGCAGTACTTC. It encodes CASSSIGTGHEQYF.

This clone has a handful of counts. This sequence joins TRBV7-9 and TRBJ1-5; a weak D match, TRBD1 (5 bases). V was trimmed by 4 bases and J by 4 bases, leaving 14 bases between them. From germline, CDR1 is SEHNR and CDR2 FQNEAQ (reference sequence). This CDR3 spans 15 amino acids. The CDR3: CASSSGDPGNQPQHF. CDR3 coding DNA: TGTGCCAGCAGCTCGGGGGACCCGGGGAATCAGCCCCAGCATTTT. The full variable domain, in which reference TRBV7-9 and TRBJ1-5 provide the parts outside the CDR3, is DTGVSQNPRHKITKRGQNVTFRCDPISEHNRLYWYRQTLGQGPEFLTYFQNEAQLEKSRLLSDRFSAERPKGSFSTLEIQRTEQGDSAMYLCASSSGDPGNQPQHFGDGTRLSIL.

The chain carries TRBV5-6 and TRBJ1-1; D remains unclear. This CDR3 region has 13 residues. Germline CDR1 reads SGHDT; CDR2 reads YYEEEE. The ends were cut back, 3 bases at V and 6 bases at J, with 12 bases in the middle. Here the CDR3 DNA reads TGTGCCAGCAGCTCAGGCCTATGGGCTGAAGCTTTCTTT. Translated, it gives CASSSGLWAEAFF.

The gene calls are TRBV4-1 and TRBJ1-4; 7 nucleotides match TRBD1. J was trimmed by 2 bases and V by 3 bases; bases with no gene match: 0. Germline assignment: CDR1 MGHRA and CDR2 YSYEKL. The CDR3 sequence is 14 residues long. The CDR3: CASSQTGTNEKLFF. The CDR3 DNA reads as TGCGCCAGCAGCCAGACAGGGACTAATGAAAAACTGTTTTTT.

CDR3: CASRRTGLGEKLFF. As DNA, the CDR3 is TGTGCCAGCAGGCGGACAGGGCTTGGTGAAAAACTGTTTTTT. This chain links TRBV28 with TRBJ1-4, with 8 positions matching TRBD1. V lost 6 bases and J lost 7; bases outside the gene matches: 7. The CDR3 has 14 residues. Germline CDR1 is MDHEN and CDR2 is SYDVKM.

This clone was observed a single time. The chain employs TRBV5-1 and TRBJ1-4, with TRBD1 matching over 7 bases. Germline CDR1 SGHRS, CDR2 YFSETQ. Trimming took 4 bases from V and 10 from J; bases not matched to a gene: 10. The CDR3 is made up of 14 amino acids. Here the CDR3 DNA reads TGCGCCAGCAGCCGGGTAGGGGGCGTTGGAAAACTGTTTTTT. As protein: CASSRVGGVGKLFF.

The chain is built from TRBV6-1 and TRBJ1-5; TRBD1 matches 7 bases. The V segment lost 0 bases and the J segment 0 bases; nucleotides outside the gene matches: 14. This CDR3 spans 20 amino acids. Germline assignment: CDR1 MNHNS and CDR2 SASEGT. CDR3 region: CASSEAIIIRDSNSNQPQHF. The DNA for the CDR3 is TGTGCCAGCAGTGAAGCGATTATTATACGGGACAGCAATAGCAATCAGCCCCAGCATTTT.

The chain recombines TRBV5-1 with TRBJ2-3, with 7 bases aligning to TRBD1. Germline trimming cut 4 bases from V and 0 bases from J; bases unmatched to any gene: 2. Germline V gives CDR1 SGHRS, CDR2 YFSETQ. This CDR3 is built from 14 residues. The DNA for the CDR3 is TGCGCCAGCAGCAAACAGGGGAGCACAGATACGCAGTATTTT. Its protein is CASSKQGSTDTQYF.

The chain recombines TRBV6-5 with TRBJ2-7; 12 nucleotides align to TRBD2. The J segment lost 2 bases and the V segment lost 6 bases, leaving 5 bases of the junction unmatched. The V gene's germline CDR1 is MNHEY and CDR2 SVGAGI. This CDR3 is built from 15 residues. The CDR3 protein is CASSLTSGGPYEQYF. The CDR3 DNA reads as TGTGCCAGCAGCTTGACTAGCGGGGGTCCCTACGAGCAGTACTTC.

The J gene is TRBJ1-1, the V gene TRBV4-1; 12 nucleotides agree with TRBD1. The CDR3 length is 15 residues. V trimming: 3 bases; J trimming: 3 bases; junction bases outside the gene matches: 2. Per the germline V gene, CDR1 is MGHRA and CDR2 is YSYEKL. This chain's CDR3 is CASSHWDRGHTEAFF. In DNA, the CDR3 is TGCGCCAGCAGCCATTGGGACAGGGGGCACACTGAAGCTTTCTTT.

The gene calls are TRBV5-1 and TRBJ1-1, with 9 positions matching TRBD1. Germline CDR1 SGHRS, CDR2 YFSETQ. The CDR3 totals 13 residues. The V segment lost 2 bases and the J segment 7 bases; nucleotides outside the gene matches: 3. CDR3 protein: CASSFEGQGEAFF. CDR3 nucleotide sequence: TGCGCCAGCAGCTTTGAGGGACAGGGTGAAGCTTTCTTT.

The chain joins TRBV5-4 to TRBJ1-2; D is uncertain. V dropped 1 base and J dropped 8 bases, with 12 bases sitting between them. Germline V gene sequence: CDR1 SGHNT, CDR2 YYREEE (reference sequence). The CDR3 contains 13 residues. The CDR3 here is CASSLLSTRGYTF. CDR3 DNA sequence: TGTGCCAGCAGCTTGTTGTCCACGCGAGGCTACACCTTC.

This chain joins TRBV2 and TRBJ1-2, with D perhaps matching TRBD1 (5 bases). Trimming took off 6 bases at V and 4 bases at J, with 12 bases between the two ends. The CDR3 extends over 13 amino acids. Germline V lookup: CDR1 SNHLY, CDR2 FYNNEI. CDR3: CASRAGELYGYTF. In DNA, the CDR3 is TGTGCCAGCAGGGCGGGGGAGCTCTATGGCTACACCTTC.

The rearrangement uses TRBV29-1 and TRBJ1-3; D not certain. Germline CDR1 and CDR2: SQVTM and ANQGSEA. The V end lost 1 base, the J end lost 0 bases, and 10 bases lay between the germline ends. The CDR3 loop spans 15 amino acids. CDR3 DNA sequence: TGCAGCGTTGAAGTCGACACCCGCTCTGGAAACACCATATATTTT. It codes for CSVEVDTRSGNTIYF.

The table lists this clone with a few counts. The rearrangement joins TRBV19 to TRBJ1-1; the match to TRBD1 covers 8 bases. The germline V gene has CDR1 LNHDA and CDR2 SQIVND (reference sequence). The CDR3 spans 11 residues. Trimming removed 6 bases from V and 10 bases from J; junction bases left unmatched: 4. The CDR3 reads CASSLRGRAFF. CDR3 DNA sequence: TGTGCCAGTAGCCTCAGGGGGCGAGCTTTCTTT.